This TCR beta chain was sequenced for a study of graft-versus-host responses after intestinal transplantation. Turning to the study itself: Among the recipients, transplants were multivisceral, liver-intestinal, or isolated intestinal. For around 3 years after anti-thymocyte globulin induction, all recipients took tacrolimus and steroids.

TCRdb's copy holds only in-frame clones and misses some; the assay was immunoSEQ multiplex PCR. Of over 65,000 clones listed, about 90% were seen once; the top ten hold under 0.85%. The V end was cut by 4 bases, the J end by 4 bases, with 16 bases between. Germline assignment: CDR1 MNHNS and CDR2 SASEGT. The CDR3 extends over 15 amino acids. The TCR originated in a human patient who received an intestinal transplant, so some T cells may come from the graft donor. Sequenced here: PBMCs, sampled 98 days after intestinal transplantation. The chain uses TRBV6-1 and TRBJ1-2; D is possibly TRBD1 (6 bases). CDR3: CASSGGGGAAYGYTF. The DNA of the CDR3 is TGTGCCAGCAGTGGAGGTGGGGGCGCGGCCTATGGCTACACCTTC.